These 28 T cell receptor beta chains came from one sample sequenced in a study of CD8+ T cells in alopecia areata. The treatment is: oral pan-JAK inhibitor, 5-10 mg twice daily. Extracted RNA was reverse transcribed, and the resulting cDNA served as sequencing template. Clones were sequenced by immunoSEQ multiplex PCR, and TCRdb holds only the in-frame ones, with some missing. The sample yields under 150,000 clones, over 60% seen once. The sequences come from CD4+ T cells sorted from blood, collected at week 4, from a patient treated with tofacitinib. Source of these receptors: a human donor with alopecia areata.

V gene TRBV5-1 combines with J gene TRBJ1-1; 9 nucleotides match TRBD1. The length of the CDR3 is 18 residues. V lost 1 base to trimming and J lost 0 bases; unmatched junction nucleotides: 10. Germline CDR1 is SGHRS and CDR2 is YFSETQ. CDR3 protein: CASSLPPPGQGLNTEAFF. The DNA for the CDR3 is TGCGCCAGCAGCTTGCCCCCTCCGGGACAGGGACTGAACACTGAAGCTTTCTTT.

This clone was detected a few times. The chain links TRBV21-1 to TRBJ1-1. TRBV21-1 is listed as a pseudogene. CDR3 size: 13 residues. The CDR3 DNA reads TGTGCCAGGTGTACCCCTTCGAACACTGAAGCTTTCTTT. Protein sequence: CARCTPSNTEAFF.

The rearrangement uses TRBV4-3 and TRBJ1-2; D unclear. This CDR3 is built from 13 residues. Between the trimmed V and J ends, which lost 0 bases and 4 bases, there was a span of 6 bases. In germline, CDR1 is LGHNA, CDR2 YSLEER. CDR3 in DNA: TGCGCCAGCAGCCAAGAGAGCAGCTATGGCTACACCTTC. As protein: CASSQESSYGYTF.

This clone was observed a handful of times. The chain has TRBV5-1 and TRBJ1-2, with D perhaps matching TRBD1 (5 bases). Germline-derived CDR1 and CDR2 are SGHRS and YFSETQ. This CDR3 is built from 17 residues. The V and J ends lost 1 base and 0 bases respectively, with 16 bases between them. CDR3 loop: CASSLLDPGTANYGYTF. CDR3 nucleotide sequence: TGCGCCAGCAGCTTGCTCGACCCCGGGACGGCTAACTATGGCTACACCTTC.

The chain uses TRBV14 and TRBJ2-1; D might be TRBD2 (6 bases). V dropped 6 bases and J dropped 10 bases, with 10 bases sitting between them. The CDR3 totals 11 residues. Germline V gene data show CDR1 as SGHDN and CDR2 as FVKESK. CDR3 nucleotides: TGTGCCAGCAGTTGGGGGGAGGAGCAGTTCTTC. This sequence encodes CASSWGEEQFF.

The chain employs TRBV5-6 and TRBJ1-2, with TRBD1 as a possible D gene (5 bases). The CDR3 runs to 15 residues. Germline V gene lookup returns CDR1 SGHDT and CDR2 YYEEEE. Trimming shortened V by 4 bases and J by 0 bases, and 13 bases separated the two germline ends. In nucleotides, the CDR3 is TGTGCCAGCAGCCTAGCAGGGCGTCCTAACTATGGCTACACCTTC. Its protein is CASSLAGRPNYGYTF.

This clone appeared a single time. Distinct nucleotide sequences in the sample also encode this CDR3. The chain combines TRBV29-1 with TRBJ2-5, with 8 bases aligning to TRBD1. Losses at the gene ends were 7 bases for V and 5 bases for J; bases not matched to a gene: 6. Germline loops: CDR1 SQVTM, CDR2 ANQGSEA. This CDR3 has 12 residues. CDR3 DNA: TGCAGCGCTGACAGGGGCCGGGAGACCCAGTACTTC. Translating gives CSADRGRETQYF.

V is TRBV6-6 and J is TRBJ1-2; D not resolved. The CDR3 runs 12 residues. With 5 bases removed from V and 5 bases from J, the gap between germline ends came to 9 bases. The germline V gene has CDR1 MNHNY and CDR2 SVGAGI (reference sequence). This CDR3 is CASSTQGYGYTF. DNA for the CDR3: TGTGCCAGCAGTACGCAAGGGTATGGCTACACCTTC.

The chain joins TRBV29-1 to TRBJ2-2, with D hard to call. Germline CDR1 reads SQVTM; CDR2 reads ANQGSEA. The CDR3 sequence is 13 residues long. Trimming left V 0 bases short and J 5 bases short, with 7 bases between. The CDR3 is CSVEDPRTGELFF. The CDR3 nucleotides are TGCAGCGTTGAAGATCCTCGGACCGGGGAGCTGTTTTTT.

The chain uses TRBV5-1 and TRBJ2-2; D uncertain. The CDR3 length is 16 residues. Between the trimmed V and J ends, which lost 1 base and 0 bases, there was a span of 10 bases. Germline-derived CDR1 and CDR2 are SGHRS and YFSETQ. CDR3 loop: CASSLNPTANTGELFF. CDR3 DNA: TGCGCCAGCAGCTTGAACCCCACCGCGAACACCGGGGAGCTGTTTTTT.

This clone has more than one count but fewer than ten. The chain combines TRBV5-1 with TRBJ2-2, with D possibly being TRBD2 (5 bases). V lost 2 bases and J 3 bases, leaving 8 bases between the germline ends. The CDR3 loop spans 14 amino acids. In germline, CDR1 is SGHRS, CDR2 YFSETQ. CDR3 residues: CASSLQADTGELFF. The CDR3 DNA follows: TGCGCCAGCAGCTTACAAGCGGACACCGGGGAGCTGTTTTTT.

The chain recombines TRBV15 with TRBJ2-5, with no clear D. Germline assignment: CDR1 LNHNV and CDR2 YYDKDF (reference sequence). This CDR3 region has 13 residues. V was pared by 1 base and J by 3 bases, with 6 bases between. The DNA for the CDR3 is TGTGCCACCAGCAGAGGACCAAAAGAGACCCAGTACTTC. It specifies CATSRGPKETQYF.

The table lists this clone with a few counts. The chain is built from TRBV5-1 and TRBJ2-2, with D hard to call. Deletions cut 0 bases from V and 0 bases from J, with 9 bases between. CDR3 length equals 16 residues. In germline, CDR1 is SGHRS, CDR2 YFSETQ. CDR3 bases: TGCGCCAGCAGCTTGGTGAGAGCCCCGAACACCGGGGAGCTGTTTTTT. Translating gives CASSLVRAPNTGELFF.

The chain combines TRBV6-5 with TRBJ1-1; 9 bases align to TRBD1. CDR3 length equals 16 residues. Trimming at V came to 4 bases and at J to 5 bases, leaving 11 bases not matched to a gene. Germline V gives CDR1 MNHEY, CDR2 SVGAGI. CDR3 sequence: CASSSSPGQGRTEAFF. In DNA form, the CDR3 reads TGTGCCAGCAGTTCCTCACCGGGACAGGGAAGGACTGAAGCTTTCTTT.

J is TRBJ2-5 and V is TRBV7-3; weak D call: TRBD1 (5 bases). Germline V gives CDR1 SGHTA, CDR2 FQGTGA. CDR3 length: 13 residues. Between the trimmed V and J ends, which lost 5 bases and 2 bases, there was a span of 9 bases. This chain's CDR3 is CASSPRQQETQYF. CDR3 coding DNA: TGTGCCAGCAGCCCACGACAGCAAGAGACCCAGTACTTC.

The V gene is TRBV7-2, the J gene TRBJ2-3; D possibly corresponds to TRBD2 (7 bases). CDR1 SGHTA and CDR2 FQGNSA come from the germline V gene. The CDR3 totals 14 residues. With 5 bases removed from V and 8 bases from J, the gap between germline ends came to 17 bases. CDR3 protein: CASSLVGGQGTQYF. In DNA form, the CDR3 reads TGTGCCAGCAGCCTAGTCGGGGGGCAGGGTACGCAGTATTTT. Full variable domain (outside the CDR3, taken from reference TRBV7-2 and TRBJ2-3): GAGVSQSPSNKVTEKGKDVELRCDPISGHTALYWYRQSLGQGLEFLIYFQGNSAPDKSGLPSDRFSAERTGGSVSTLTIQRTQQEDSAVYLCASSLVGGQGTQYFGPGTRLTVL.

This rearrangement joins TRBV7-9 to TRBJ2-4, with 10 nucleotides matching TRBD1. Trimming removed 5 bases from V and 8 bases from J; junction bases left unmatched: 9. Germline CDR1 is SEHNR and CDR2 is FQNEAQ (reference sequence). This CDR3 region has 15 residues. CDR3 in DNA: TGTGCCAGCAGCACCCGACAGGGGGCTGGCGACATTCAGTACTTC. Translating it yields CASSTRQGAGDIQYF.

As concerns this clone: The sample holds other DNA sequences that translate to the same CDR3. The chain joins TRBV30 to TRBJ1-5; D possibly corresponds to TRBD1 (5 bases). Trimming shortened V by 3 bases and J by 4 bases, and 10 bases separated the two germline ends. The CDR3 has 13 amino acids. CDR1 and CDR2 (germline): GTSNPN, SVGIG (reference sequence). CDR3 loop: CAWSSGGNQPQHF. The DNA for the CDR3 is TGTGCCTGGAGCTCGGGGGGGAATCAGCCCCAGCATTTT.

This chain connects TRBV30 to TRBJ1-5; tentative D call: TRBD1 (5 bases). Trimming left V 5 bases short and J 1 base short, with 9 bases between. Germline V gives CDR1 GTSNPN, CDR2 SVGIG (reference sequence). The CDR3 has 13 amino acids. CDR3: CAWGGGSNQPQHF. In nucleotides, the CDR3 is TGTGCCTGGGGCGGGGGAAGCAATCAGCCCCAGCATTTT.

This CDR3 reads CASSEGANTGELFF. The CDR3 DNA reads TGTGCCAGCAGTGAAGGGGCCAATACCGGGGAGCTGTTTTTT. This chain joins TRBV25-1 and TRBJ2-2, with a tentative D call TRBD1 (5 bases). CDR3 length: 14 amino acids. V dropped 2 bases and J dropped 5 bases, with 9 bases sitting between them. The germline CDR1 and CDR2 sequences are MGHDK and SYGVNS.

This sequence joins TRBV7-2 and TRBJ2-2; D is uncertain. CDR1 and CDR2 from the germline V gene are SGHTA and FQGNSA. V was cut by 3 bases and J by 2 bases, with 1 base left in between. This CDR3 is built from 12 residues. CDR3 sequence reads: CASSFNTGELFF. The CDR3 DNA sequence: TGTGCCAGCAGCTTCAACACCGGGGAGCTGTTTTTT.

This clone has just a few counts. The chain employs TRBV9 and TRBJ2-1; D is unresolved. This CDR3 has 13 residues. The germline V gene encodes CDR1 SGDLS and CDR2 YYNGEE. V was shortened by 0 bases and J by 4 bases, with 5 bases between the two germline ends. CDR3 in amino acids: CASSVGSYNEQFF. In nucleotides, the CDR3 is TGTGCCAGCAGCGTAGGGTCGTACAATGAGCAGTTCTTC. Supplemented by reference TRBV9 and TRBJ2-1, the full variable domain reads DSGVTQTPKHLITATGQRVTLRCSPRSGDLSVYWYQQSLDQGLQFLIQYYNGEERAKGNILERFSAQQFPDLHSELNLSSLELGDSALYFCASSVGSYNEQFFGPGTRLTVL.

The gene calls are TRBV9 and TRBJ2-5; perhaps TRBD1 as D (6 bases). This CDR3 comprises 18 residues. Per germline, CDR1 SGDLS and CDR2 YYNGEE. V shed 4 bases and J shed 0 bases, with 22 bases lying between them. The CDR3, as DNA: TGTGCCAGCAGCTCTCGGGACATCCGAGGTCCGTACCAAGAGACCCAGTACTTC. Protein sequence: CASSSRDIRGPYQETQYF.

Of note for this clone: This same CDR3 is encoded by further DNA sequences in the sample. The rearrangement uses TRBV7-9 and TRBJ2-5; 8 positions agree with TRBD2. Germline CDR1 and CDR2: SEHNR and FQNEAQ (reference sequence). The J segment lost 3 bases and the V segment lost 3 bases, leaving 12 bases of the junction unmatched. This CDR3 is built from 17 residues. The DNA of the CDR3 is TGTGCCAGCAGCTTCGGGGGGGCGGGGGGCGCCGAAGAGACCCAGTACTTC. Protein sequence: CASSFGGAGGAEETQYF.

J is TRBJ2-3 and V is TRBV27; D gene unclear. The CDR3 totals 13 residues. Trimming stripped 5 bases from V and 4 bases from J, with 10 bases between. CDR1 is MNHEY and CDR2 is SMNVEV in the germline V gene (reference sequence). The CDR3 loop is CASSPYSSDTQYF. DNA for the CDR3: TGTGCCAGCAGTCCCTATAGCTCAGATACGCAGTATTTT.

J is TRBJ2-3 and V is TRBV19; D is possibly TRBD2 (5 bases). The length of the CDR3 is 15 residues. V was pared by 1 base and J by 3 bases, with 11 bases between. Per germline, CDR1 LNHDA and CDR2 SQIVND (reference sequence). CDR3 protein: CASSIASGNTDTQYF. The CDR3, as DNA: TGTGCCAGTAGTATAGCCAGCGGTAATACAGATACGCAGTATTTT.

The chain has TRBV2 and TRBJ1-6; D might be TRBD1 (6 bases). This CDR3 region has 15 residues. The germline CDR1 and CDR2 sequences are SNHLY and FYNNEI. V lost 7 bases to trimming and J lost 6 bases, with 16 bases between them. The CDR3 region is CASIVLGQSNSPLHF. CDR3 DNA: TGTGCCAGCATCGTACTCGGACAGTCTAATTCACCCCTCCACTTT.

V is TRBV29-1 and J is TRBJ1-5; TRBD1 aligns across 7 bases. Trimming took 0 bases from V and 1 from J; bases not matched to a gene: 24. Germline V gene data show CDR1 as SQVTM and CDR2 as ANQGSEA. The CDR3 sequence is 22 residues long. CDR3 in amino acids: CSVEDTVTKQGIVDYSNQPQHF. The CDR3 nucleotides read TGCAGCGTTGAAGATACAGTTACCAAACAGGGGATCGTTGACTACAGCAATCAGCCCCAGCATTTT. Full variable domain (remainder filled in from reference TRBV29-1 and TRBJ1-5): SAVISQKPSRDICQRGTSLTIQCQVDSQVTMMFWYRQQPGQSLTLIATANQGSEATYESGFVIDKFPISRPNLTFSTLTVSNMSPEDSSIYLCSVEDTVTKQGIVDYSNQPQHFGDGTRLSIL.